These T cell receptor beta chains were read from a single sample in a study of CD8 T cells in Susac syndrome. TCRdb reanalysed the immunoSEQ multiplex PCR reads using MiXCR and keeps one entry per CDR3 protein. The data show 150,000 to 200,000 distinct CDR3 sequences, around 95% seen once. The sample was CD4+ T cells from PBMCs. Receptors were obtained from a human donor with multiple sclerosis. The CDR3 runs from the conserved cysteine through the conserved F or W. D genes are given only for firm matches. Clone sizes are given selectively: once, few, many, or a class where the clone is expanded.

D gene	J gene	V gene	clone size	CDR3 protein	CDR3 DNA
-	TRBJ2-7	TRBV28	once	CASRFSPVGGYSYEQYF	TGTGCCAGCAGATTTTCCCCGGTGGGCGGGTACTCCTACGAGCAGTACTTC
-	TRBJ2-5	TRBV4-3	-	CASSEDRGGETQYF	TGCGCCAGCAGCGAAGACCGAGGGGGAGAGACCCAGTACTTC
TRBD1	TRBJ2-3	TRBV12-3/TRBV12-4	-	CASTLGTATDTQYF	TGTGCCAGCACCCTCGGGACAGCCACAGATACGCAGTATTTT
-	TRBJ2-3	TRBV28	-	CASNGDTQYF	TGTGCCAGCAATGGCGATACGCAGTATTTT
TRBD1	TRBJ1-2	TRBV29-1	-	CSVKGTGPGYTF	TGCAGCGTGAAAGGGACAGGGCCCGGCTACACCTTC
TRBD2	TRBJ2-1	TRBV24-1	once	CATSDSTSGGISEQFF	TGTGCCACCAGTGATTCGACTAGCGGGGGGATCAGTGAGCAGTTCTTC
-	TRBJ1-2	TRBV5-1	-	CASSKDGWDNYGYTF	TGCGCCAGCTCCAAAGATGGATGGGACAACTATGGCTACACCTTC
-	TRBJ2-7	TRBV25-1	-	CASRNQGPHEQYF	TGTGCCAGCAGAAACCAAGGACCCCACGAGCAGTACTTC
-	TRBJ2-7	TRBV18	-	CASSPTGSTSYEQYF	TGTGCCAGCTCACCGACGGGCTCCACCTCCTACGAGCAGTACTTC
-	TRBJ2-1	TRBV9	-	CASSVVTGDNEQFF	TGTGCCAGCAGCGTAGTTACTGGTGACAATGAGCAGTTCTTC
TRBD1	TRBJ2-1	TRBV29-1	-	CSAGQGDSYNEQFF	TGCAGCGCGGGCCAGGGGGACTCCTACAATGAGCAGTTCTTC
TRBD1	TRBJ1-2	TRBV30	-	CAWSGDRGGYGGYGYTF	TGTGCCTGGAGTGGCGACAGGGGAGGTTACGGGGGCTATGGCTACACCTTC
-	TRBJ2-2	TRBV7-3	-	CASSRIRTGELFF	TGTGCCAGCAGCCGTATAAGAACCGGGGAGCTGTTTTTT
-	TRBJ1-2	TRBV12-3/TRBV12-4	-	CASSPQIHLYGYTF	TGTGCCAGCAGCCCCCAAATCCACCTTTATGGCTACACCTTC
TRBD1	TRBJ2-7	TRBV5-1	once	CASSVRQGAYEQYF	TGCGCCAGCAGCGTGAGACAGGGAGCCTACGAGCAGTACTTC
-	TRBJ2-1	TRBV20-1	-	CSAVSWRDDNEQFF	TGCAGTGCTGTTTCGTGGCGGGACGACAATGAGCAGTTCTTC
TRBD2	TRBJ2-6	TRBV6-5	-	CASSYPSGGAAGANVLTF	TGTGCCAGCAGTTACCCTAGCGGGGGGGCAGCAGGGGCCAACGTCCTGACTTTC
-	TRBJ1-5	TRBV19	-	CASKVGNQPQHF	TGTGCCAGTAAGGTCGGCAATCAGCCCCAGCATTTT
-	TRBJ2-2	TRBV4-3	-	CASSQAVGQNTGELFF	TGCGCCAGCAGCCAAGCCGTAGGCCAAAACACCGGGGAGCTGTTTTTT
-	TRBJ2-1	TRBV13	-	CASSLEQSYNEQFF	TGTGCCAGCAGCTTAGAACAGTCCTACAATGAGCAGTTCTTC
-	TRBJ2-6	TRBV7-2	-	CASSLSGATDSGANVLTF	TGTGCCAGCAGCTTATCGGGCGCCACCGACTCTGGGGCCAACGTCCTGACTTTC
-	TRBJ1-1	TRBV30	-	CAWKLERHTEAFF	TGTGCCTGGAAATTGGAAAGGCACACTGAAGCTTTCTTT
-	TRBJ2-5	TRBV9	-	CASSVGGGVTTQYF	TGTGCCAGCAGCGTAGGGGGCGGAGTGACGACCCAGTACTTC
-	TRBJ1-2	TRBV29-1	-	CSVSGYTF	TGCAGCGTCTCTGGCTACACCTTC
-	TRBJ1-1	TRBV4-2	once	CASSQDSGTALPFF	TGTGCCAGCAGCCAAGACTCCGGGACCGCCCTTCCTTTCTTT
TRBD1	TRBJ1-1	TRBV10-3	-	CAISDLQGVNTEAFF	TGTGCCATCAGTGATCTACAGGGGGTGAACACTGAAGCTTTCTTT
-	TRBJ2-7	TRBV12-3/TRBV12-4	-	CASRGRYF	TGTGCCAGCAGGGGGCGGTACTTC
-	TRBJ2-1	TRBV19	-	CASSPGQPPNNEQFF	TGTGCCAGTAGTCCGGGACAACCCCCAAACAATGAGCAGTTCTTC
-	TRBJ2-3	TRBV28	-	CASSFGWPSPTDTQYF	TGTGCCAGCAGTTTTGGATGGCCTAGTCCGACAGATACGCAGTATTTT
TRBD1	TRBJ2-1	TRBV7-3	-	CASSPEGQFYNEQFF	TGTGCCAGCAGCCCCGAGGGACAGTTTTACAATGAGCAGTTCTTC
TRBD2	TRBJ2-5	TRBV29-1	-	CSVGRLAGGQETQYF	TGCAGCGTGGGGCGACTAGCGGGGGGGCAAGAGACCCAGTACTTC
TRBD1	TRBJ2-7	TRBV28	-	CASTGTVVNEQYF	TGTGCCAGCACCGGGACAGTCGTGAACGAGCAGTACTTC
TRBD2	TRBJ2-1	TRBV28	-	CASSSTGLAGFHEQFF	TGTGCCAGCAGTTCTACAGGACTAGCGGGGTTTCATGAGCAGTTCTTC
-	TRBJ2-2	TRBV2	-	CASLGGPESTGELFF	TGTGCCAGTCTAGGAGGGCCTGAGTCCACCGGGGAGCTGTTTTTT
TRBD1	TRBJ1-1	TRBV14	-	CASSPGQGFVPAFF	TGTGCCAGCAGCCCTGGACAGGGATTCGTGCCAGCTTTCTTT
-	TRBJ2-2	TRBV12-3/TRBV12-4	-	CASRIGGTGELFF	TGTGCCAGCAGGATAGGGGGTACCGGGGAGCTGTTTTTT
TRBD2	TRBJ2-3	TRBV11-3	-	CASSQELAGVTDTQYF	TGTGCCAGCAGCCAAGAACTAGCGGGGGTCACAGATACGCAGTATTTT
TRBD1	TRBJ1-2	TRBV5-6	-	CASSPLPGQNYGYTF	TGTGCCAGCAGCCCTCTCCCGGGACAGAACTATGGCTACACCTTC
TRBD1	TRBJ2-3	TRBV5-1	-	CASSPGTGPDTQYF	TGCGCCAGCAGCCCCGGGACAGGGCCAGATACGCAGTATTTT
-	TRBJ2-3	TRBV2	-	CASSELGAIDTQYF	TGTGCCAGCAGTGAACTCGGGGCCATAGATACGCAGTATTTT
-	TRBJ2-1	TRBV5-1	-	CASSLDMGNEQFF	TGCGCCAGCAGCCTCGATATGGGGAATGAGCAGTTCTTC
-	TRBJ2-6	TRBV3-1	-	CASSRSPPGLSSGANVLTF	TGTGCCAGCAGCCGGAGCCCTCCGGGTCTCAGTTCTGGGGCCAACGTCCTGACTTTC
-	TRBJ2-3	TRBV30	-	CAWSVPLLTSTDTQYF	TGTGCCTGGAGTGTACCCCTCCTGACTAGCACAGATACGCAGTATTTT
-	TRBJ2-1	TRBV9	-	CASSVAHSLNEQFF	TGTGCCAGCAGCGTAGCTCACAGCTTAAATGAGCAGTTCTTC
-	TRBJ2-2	TRBV7-2	-	CASSRTTGELFF	TGTGCCAGCAGCCGGACCACCGGGGAGCTGTTTTTT
-	TRBJ1-3	TRBV7-6	-	CASSLSPVWGTGNTIYF	TGTGCCAGCAGCTTATCACCAGTATGGGGAACTGGAAACACCATATATTTT
-	TRBJ1-1	TRBV19	-	CASRTQGTLDTEAFF	TGTGCCAGTCGAACACAGGGAACGTTGGACACTGAAGCTTTCTTT
TRBD2	TRBJ2-3	TRBV29-1	-	CSVEFLAGRADTQYF	TGCAGCGTTGAGTTCCTAGCGGGGAGGGCAGATACGCAGTATTTT
TRBD1	TRBJ2-2	TRBV30	once	CAWSPHRGKGTGELFF	TGTGCCTGGAGTCCCCACAGGGGAAAGGGCACCGGGGAGCTGTTTTTT
-	TRBJ2-7	TRBV20-1	-	CSSRASPTYEQYF	TGCAGTTCCCGGGCCTCTCCGACTTACGAGCAGTACTTC
-	TRBJ1-2	TRBV20-1	-	CSASLENYGYTF	TGCAGTGCTAGTTTGGAGAACTATGGCTACACCTTC
-	TRBJ2-1	TRBV7-3	-	CASSFAESNEQFF	TGTGCCAGCAGCTTCGCAGAGAGCAATGAGCAGTTCTTC
-	TRBJ1-1	TRBV27	once	CASSPQRGGKAFF	TGTGCCAGCAGTCCCCAGAGGGGCGGGAAAGCTTTCTTT
-	TRBJ1-6	TRBV6-6	-	CASSYFRGGNSPLHF	TGTGCCAGCAGTTACTTCAGAGGTGGGAATTCACCCCTCCACTTT
-	TRBJ2-5	TRBV9	-	CASSVTVGGTQYF	TGTGCCAGCAGCGTGACCGTAGGGGGGACCCAGTACTTC
TRBD2	TRBJ2-5	TRBV30	-	CAWRMSGGAYETQYF	TGTGCCTGGAGGATGAGCGGGGGGGCATATGAGACCCAGTACTTC
TRBD2	TRBJ2-7	TRBV4-1	-	CASSPAAGTEYEQYF	TGCGCCAGCAGCCCGGCAGCGGGGACGGAATACGAGCAGTACTTC
-	TRBJ2-2	TRBV28	-	CASKSGELFF	TGTGCCAGCAAATCCGGGGAGCTGTTTTTT
-	TRBJ2-1	TRBV29-1	once	CSVAETRNNEQFF	TGCAGCGTTGCAGAGACTAGAAACAATGAGCAGTTCTTC